The following is a T cell receptor beta chain sequence with its context. What antigen it recognizes has not been identified. No per-base quality is available; no much larger clone lies one base away. V gives up 4 bases and J gives up 5 bases, and the segment between their germline ends measures 14 bases. From cysteine to phenylalanine, the CDR3 is 14 amino acids long. The sequence is cut down to CDR3 DNA, 42 bases in frame from base 1. The germline V gene (reference sequence) gives CDR1 as MNHEY and CDR2 as SMNVEV. Library generation was performed with the immunoSEQ multiplex PCR assay. A mixture of 60 forward primers for TCR Vbeta segments and 13 reverse primers for TCR Jbeta segments was used in the multiplex PCR. Amplification of the CDR3 region of rearranged TCR beta genes was performed with a multiplex PCR assay on genomic DNA. Amplified TCR beta libraries were sequenced as 87-base-pair reads on the Illumina HiSeq System. On the study's bioinformatics: In a later analysis, roughly 80 million unique TCR beta chains were counted across the 650 to 750 repertoires, and some 10 million of these chains were shared by at least two donors. To remove PCR and sequencing errors, raw reads were error-corrected and collapsed into unique sequences using a nearest-neighbor algorithm that merged closely related sequences. CDR3 sequences were aligned to IMGT reference sequences to assign V, D and J gene segments. For a sequence to be retained, a match of at least six nucleotides to both a V gene segment and a J gene segment was required. A rearrangement counted as productive if the CDR3 had no stop codons and remained in frame with V and J, and every other rearrangement counted as non-productive. Following IMGT convention, CDR3 was defined as the stretch from the second conserved V-encoded cysteine up to the conserved J-encoded phenylalanine. In an earlier analysis of more than 550 of the donors, sequences lacking an unambiguous match to a single V gene segment were excluded. In an earlier analysis of several hundred of the donors, a V segment was called functional when productive rearrangements were above 56.7%, and segregating when the standard deviation between donors exceeded 5%. A statistical classification framework was built to diagnose cytomegalovirus status from the catalog of TCR beta chain sequences. In a later analysis, TCR nucleotide sequences were compared against IMGT/GENE-DB human TR gene sequences so that V and J genes could be assigned. A later analysis assigned CDR3 sequences and most-parsimonious VDJ recombination scenarios with the TCRdist pipeline. A later analysis defined each TCR beta chain by its CDR3 amino acid sequence plus V-gene family, and excluded reads lacking a unique V-gene family. To address suspected cross-contamination and a sequencing artifact, a later analysis removed around 590 highly shared, low-generation-probability nucleotide sequences. In a later analysis, a clonal expansion index for each public chain was calculated from normalized within-repertoire ranks of inferred template counts. A later analysis computed generation probabilities with a VDJ recombination model fitted to out-of-frame rearrangements, and checked the results against IGoR. Hypergeometric tests were used in a later analysis to score TCR-TCR, TCR-HLA and TCR-CMV co-occurrence, with a repertoire-size bias correction applied to the TCR pairs. False discovery rates were estimated in a later analysis by permuting HLA or CMV assignments 20 times. A later analysis grouped co-occurring TCRs with DBSCAN, adding TCRdist sequence similarity when clustering within HLA-allele-positive subsets. Co-occurrence clustering excluded repertoires with fewer than 30,000 or more than 120,000 public chains, plus five with anomalous nucleotide sharing. TCRdb took this table from immuneACCESS and kept in-frame rearrangements with V and J called. Such tables lack part of the clones; where checked against another copy, unresolved V genes explain under half of the gap, and the rest is unexplained. V, J and clone size reflect that table, while D and trimming were determined from the DNA. The sample table holds some 35,000 clones, of which roughly 69% were seen once. The ten biggest clones cover 5% to 8% of the sample.

The cohort was made up of 666 healthy bone marrow donors. All cohort members were sampled while nominally healthy, although unrecorded immune exposures were likely present. The donor was CMV seronegative and was included in the group of about 400 seronegative cohort members. Each donor provided a peripheral blood sample, and peripheral blood mononuclear cells were used for TCR beta sequencing. The Qiagen DNeasy Blood Extraction Kit was used to extract genomic DNA from the blood cell samples. The entry originates in a study of cytomegalovirus exposure and HLA in healthy donors (dated by TCRdb to the late 2010s). Study-level background: In an earlier analysis of 450 to 750 of the donors, 276 Gb of sequence data and about 110 million unique TCR beta sequences from roughly 180 million T cells were reported. Both class I and class II loci were covered by HLA typing, at four-digit resolution. Rather than drawing on any new phenotypic data, the later analysis identified candidate immune exposures from TCR beta sequences and the way those sequences occurred across donors. Along with the roughly 670-subject first cohort, a separate validation cohort of over a hundred different subjects was used. The study was designed to test whether signatures of past pathogen exposure could be identified by cataloging public T cell receptors. The study used immunosequencing to profile the T cell repertoires of around 600 subjects and linked those repertoires to cytomegalovirus serostatus. Approximately 330 gigabases of sequencing data and around 85 million unique TCR sequences made up an early release that covered over 550 HLA-typed donors. Every repertoire in the discovery cohort had been generated on one and the same sequencing platform. A later genetic analysis took genome-wide SNP genotypes for 398 of the 666 donors and used that subset as a discovery cohort. Because of strong linkage in the cohort, roughly five DR-DQ haplotypes were treated as single units for association and clustering. To predict cytomegalovirus infection status, the study combined high-throughput TCR immunosequencing, statistical association of individual TCRs with disease status, and machine learning. An earlier analysis of nearly 600 of the donors applied high-throughput TCR beta sequencing to assess whether each TCR beta V gene segment acted as functional or pseudogenic. Of the 300 to 500 genotyped donors, 65% to 90% were placed in the genetic ancestry cluster associated with self-reported Caucasian donors. Donor age, sex, ethnicity and CMV serostatus were compiled alongside the repertoire data. The number of typed donors differed by locus: roughly 620-630 for A, B, C, DRB1 and DQB1; 500 to 550 for DQA1; approximately 600 for DPA1; and approximately 450 for DPB1. Among almost 400 genotyped donors of the cohort, an average of approximately 240,000 unique TCR beta nucleotide sequences were sequenced per donor, roughly 20% of them non-productive. In a later analysis, previously published TCR beta repertoires from fewer than 750 donors were re-analyzed and high-resolution HLA genotyping was added so that TCR occurrence patterns could be studied. The investigation overall reported the following: Correlated functional status among segregating V segments might reflect linkage disequilibrium, but an unknown experimental factor could not be ruled out. At a false discovery rate of 0.05, a later analysis linked 15,000 to 20,000 TCR beta sequences to specific HLA alleles. The cohort was sequenced for TCR beta chains only, and without alpha or paired-chain data the features that could be detected were limited. V-gene and J-gene trimming of TCR beta chains was associated with a missense DCLRE1C variant in a later genetic analysis, and the association was replicated in an independent cohort. In a later analysis, TCR association rates were found to vary across HLA loci, with the most associated TCRs seen for DRB1 alleles and the fewest for HLA-C alleles. The classifier was reported to diagnose cytomegalovirus status with high specificity and sensitivity in both the original and validation cohorts. The 87-base-pair reads could not distinguish some IMGT-functional V segments, including TRBV6-2 and TRBV6-3, so those segments were excluded. HLA typing was unavailable for some donors at each locus, so association tests used only the typed subset. Roughly uniform sequencing depth across donors was assumed in presence/absence analyses, although this assumption may not hold. According to a later analysis, most CMV-associated TCR beta chains appeared to be HLA-restricted, and the HLA associations seemed to be driven largely by CMV exposure. A further reported finding was that TCR beta sequences accurately predicted the HLA-A and HLA-B alleles for most subjects in the first cohort. A cluster of highly shared sequence variants was judged likely to be a technical artifact of the sequencing pipeline. The only immune exposure information available for the cohort was CMV serostatus. The earlier analysis of some 540 of the donors excluded 15 to 20 rarely observed V segments, including chromosome 9 orphons, because counts were too low. Broadly in line with IMGT annotations, most TCR beta V segments showed up in productive rearrangements about 87% or about 30% of the time in an earlier analysis of several hundred of the donors. A few of the identified cytomegalovirus-associated TCR beta chains were confirmed in vitro to be specific for cytomegalovirus antigens. A later analysis found that HLA-associated TCR beta chains were more clonally expanded and had lower generation probabilities than equally common non-associated chains. In the study, around 150 TCR beta chains were listed as associated with cytomegalovirus. Across donors, most TCR sequences were observed very rarely, whereas some public TCRs were present in many individuals. According to a later analysis, parvovirus B19, influenza, CMV and Epstein-Barr virus appeared linked to several top co-occurrence clusters. The authors suggested that the approach could potentially be extended to other disease states and immunological phenotypes. Assigning TCR associations to individual alleles was difficult when HLA alleles, especially DR and DQ, strongly co-occurred. According to a later genetic analysis, donors in an Asian-associated ancestry cluster had fewer N-insertions in productive TCRs than the approximately 700-donor mean.

Sequenced input: PBMCs. The source is a young man in good health and CMV-seronegative. The rearranged segments are TRBV27 and TRBJ1-1; the D gene lacks a confident call. CDR3 reads: CASSSPAGGTEAFF. The DNA is TGTGCCAGCAGTTCTCCGGCCGGAGGGACTGAAGCTTTCTTT.